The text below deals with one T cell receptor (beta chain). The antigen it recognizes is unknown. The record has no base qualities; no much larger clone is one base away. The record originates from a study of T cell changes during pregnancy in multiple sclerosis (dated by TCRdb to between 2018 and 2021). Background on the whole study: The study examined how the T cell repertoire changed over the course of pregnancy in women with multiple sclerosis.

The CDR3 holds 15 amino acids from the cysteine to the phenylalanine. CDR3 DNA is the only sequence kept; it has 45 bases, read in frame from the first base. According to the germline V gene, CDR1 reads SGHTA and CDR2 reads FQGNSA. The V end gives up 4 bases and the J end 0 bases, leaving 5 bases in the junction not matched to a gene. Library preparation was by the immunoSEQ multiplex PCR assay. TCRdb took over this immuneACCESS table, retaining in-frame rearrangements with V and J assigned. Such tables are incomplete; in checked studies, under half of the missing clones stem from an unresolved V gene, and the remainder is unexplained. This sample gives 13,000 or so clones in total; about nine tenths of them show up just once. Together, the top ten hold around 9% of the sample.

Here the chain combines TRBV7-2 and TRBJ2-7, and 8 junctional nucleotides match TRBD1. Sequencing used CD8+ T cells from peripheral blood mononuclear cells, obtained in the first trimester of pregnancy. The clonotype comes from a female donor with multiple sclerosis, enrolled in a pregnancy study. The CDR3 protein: CASSWGQASSYEQYF. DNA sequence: TGTGCCAGCAGCTGGGGACAGGCCAGCTCCTACGAGCAGTACTTC.